This TCR beta chain originates from a study of CD8 T cells in Susac syndrome. Random hexamers were used to reverse transcribe the RNA input (about 0.5 to 1 ug). TCRdb re-called the immunoSEQ multiplex PCR reads through MiXCR, storing one row per CDR3 protein. Among some 190,000 distinct CDR3 sequences listed, almost 96% were seen once. Trimming cost V 4 bases and J 7 bases, with 16 bases left between them. CDR3 size: 15 residues. CDR1 and CDR2 from the germline V gene are KGHDR and SFDVKD. The gene calls are TRBV24-1 and TRBJ1-5, with a weak D call TRBD1 (5 bases). Sequenced sample: CD4+ T cells from PBMCs. This receptor was identified in a human donor with multiple sclerosis. The CDR3 here is CATSEPGPSNQPQHF. For the CDR3, the DNA is TGTGCCACCAGTGAGCCGGGACCGTCAAACCAGCCCCAGCATTTT.